This T cell receptor beta chain was found in a study of technical replicates of blood from a few donors. TCRdb keeps only in-frame clones here, not all; method: immunoSEQ multiplex PCR. The top ten clones hold 0.2% to 0.25% of a sample with roughly 100,000 clones, approximately 94% of them seen once. Trimming pared 8 bases from V and 2 bases from J, leaving 21 bases between. The CDR3 is made up of 16 amino acids. CDR1 is SEHNR, CDR2 FQNEAQ, per germline (reference sequence). Sequenced sample: T cells isolated from PBMCs. The clonotype comes from a human donor in good health. This chain uses TRBV7-9 with TRBJ2-5; no clear D gene. This CDR3 is CASLGFHSSPQETQYF. CDR3 DNA: TGTGCCAGCCTGGGTTTCCACAGCAGCCCACAAGAGACCCAGTACTTC.